A selection of T cell receptor beta chains follows, all from one sample in a study of blood T cell repertoires in COVID-19. Assay: immunoSEQ multiplex PCR; the TCRdb copy retains only in-frame clones and omits some. The sample has some 220,000 clones; roughly four fifths are singletons. Sequenced input: PBMCs or T cells enriched from blood (not recorded which). Every receptor here comes from a middle-aged woman with acute COVID-19. Each CDR3 is given with its conserved first and last residue. Each record gives: clone size, D gene, V gene, J gene, CDR3 protein. A D gene is named only where the DNA matches it firmly. The size entry is marked missing in some rows and otherwise reads once, few, many or a size class.

NA,NA,TRBV30,TRBJ1-6,CAWSVVPGNSPLHF
NA,NA,TRBV24-1,TRBJ2-3,CATSDLPRSPTYTQYF
NA,TRBD1,TRBV5-6,TRBJ2-1,CASAGTGGGNEQFF
once,NA,TRBV5-8,TRBJ1-1,CASSLFGVGTEAFF
few,TRBD1,TRBV28,TRBJ1-1,CASSFPPQGGLEAFF
NA,TRBD2,TRBV3-1/TRBV3-2,TRBJ2-1,CATAASGGNYEQFF
NA,TRBD1,TRBV5-6,TRBJ1-2,CASSWGLGQGEFNTF
NA,TRBD2,TRBV9,TRBJ2-2,CASGLAVNTGELFF
NA,NA,TRBV5-1,TRBJ1-1,CASSIQPAQLMNTEAFF
NA,NA,TRBV7-6,TRBJ1-1,CASSLVRGSGNTEAFF
once,NA,TRBV7-2,TRBJ1-2,CASSPGGGSYGYTF
NA,TRBD1,TRBV19,TRBJ1-1,CASSVRGLKNTEAFF
NA,TRBD1,TRBV6-2/TRBV6-3,TRBJ2-7,CASSYYFGTGSHEQYF
NA,NA,TRBV4-3,TRBJ1-2,CASSQQNRVPGYTF
NA,TRBD1,TRBV19,TRBJ2-7,CASSMDRLSYEQYF
NA,NA,TRBV6-9,TRBJ1-1,CASSYFSRKWAAEAFF
NA,TRBD1,TRBV7-3,TRBJ2-1,CASSLGTGSYNEQFF
NA,NA,TRBV5-5,TRBJ1-4,CASSWRVGRTNEKLFF
NA,TRBD2,TRBV19,TRBJ2-1,CASSSVRTSGNDEQFF
once,NA,TRBV4-2,TRBJ2-3,CASSPLGPDTQYF
NA,NA,TRBV28,TRBJ1-2,CASSLTGPNYGYTF
NA,NA,TRBV19,TRBJ2-3,CASSTRRDSSTDTQYF
few,NA,TRBV7-9,TRBJ1-1,CASSYAGYTEAFF
NA,TRBD1,TRBV30,TRBJ1-1,CAWSGTETSGQGAIF
NA,TRBD1,TRBV6-4,TRBJ1-1,CASSDSGQGEAFF
NA,TRBD1,TRBV7-8,TRBJ2-7,CASSASGTESYEQYF
NA,TRBD1,TRBV5-1,TRBJ2-7,CASSLTGTGGSEQYF
NA,NA,TRBV6-6,TRBJ1-5,CASSLLDRGGSNQPQHF
once,TRBD2,TRBV9,TRBJ2-1,CASGRLAGGGNEQFF
once,TRBD2,TRBV27,TRBJ2-3,CASSPGLVPSTDTQYF
NA,NA,TRBV4-3,TRBJ1-2,CASSQGGVGLYGYTF
NA,TRBD2,TRBV7-2,TRBJ2-2,CASSLASGRSTGELFF